These 2 T cell receptor beta chains originate from one sample sequenced in a study of T cells after posttransplantation cyclophosphamide. Profiling relied on immunoSEQ multiplex PCR, and the TCRdb table lists in-frame clones only, not all of them. The sample has fewer than 40,000 clones; about 90% are singletons. Sequencing was carried out using PBMCs. The receptors were gathered from a woman between 40 and 50 years old with a blood cancer, CMV-positive, and with a related stem cell donor.

CDR3 sequence: CASNNQGRTEAFF. The CDR3 DNA is TGCGCCAGCAACAACCAGGGGCGGACTGAAGCTTTCTTT. J is TRBJ1-1 and V is TRBV4-1, with D possibly matching TRBD1 (6 bases). The CDR3 length is 13 residues. V gave up 7 bases and J gave up 5 bases, with 14 bases separating them. Looked up from germline, CDR1 is MGHRA and CDR2 is YSYEKL.

This chain uses TRBV14 with TRBJ1-4; the D is unclear. Per germline, CDR1 SGHDN and CDR2 FVKESK. This CDR3 spans 16 amino acids. Trimming stripped 1 base from V and 5 bases from J, with 14 bases between. The CDR3 protein is CASSQGEAVRNEKLFF. The CDR3 nucleotides are TGTGCCAGCAGCCAAGGGGAAGCGGTTCGGAATGAAAAACTGTTTTTT.